The 28 T cell receptor beta chains below come from one sample, sequenced in a study of cytomegalovirus exposure and HLA in healthy donors. In the PCR, 60 Vbeta and 13 Jbeta primers were used. Only in-frame clones appear in the TCRdb table, and some are missing; sequencing was by immunoSEQ multiplex PCR. In the table there are 250,000 to 350,000 clones, roughly 80% of which are singletons. The source material was PBMCs. Every receptor here comes from a girl aged 2 to 10 in good health and CMV-seronegative.

J is TRBJ1-4 and V is TRBV4-1; D is perhaps TRBD1 (6 bases). Trimming pared 0 bases from V and 12 bases from J, leaving 17 bases between. The CDR3 length is 15 residues. The germline V gene encodes CDR1 MGHRA and CDR2 YSYEKL. The CDR3 bases are TGCGCCAGCAGCCAAGAAGGGGGTATCATCATGGAACTGTTTTTT. It translates to CASSQEGGIIMELFF.

The chain joins TRBV6-5 to TRBJ2-3, with D maybe TRBD2 (5 bases). Germline CDR1 and CDR2: MNHEY and SVGAGI. Trimming shortened V by 6 bases and J by 4 bases, and 14 bases separated the two germline ends. The CDR3 loop spans 14 amino acids. The CDR3, as DNA: TGTGCCAGCAGCGGGGAGCAGGCCGCAGATACGCAGTATTTT. Its translation is CASSGEQAADTQYF.

The V call is TRBV19, the J call TRBJ1-1, with 7 bases aligning to TRBD1. Germline CDR1 LNHDA, CDR2 SQIVND (reference sequence). The J segment lost 4 bases and the V segment lost 6 bases, leaving 5 bases of the junction unmatched. This CDR3 spans 13 amino acids. The chain's CDR3 is CASRDSGGTEAFF. The DNA of the CDR3 is TGTGCCAGTAGGGATTCAGGGGGCACTGAAGCTTTCTTT.

This chain connects TRBV7-6 to TRBJ1-2, with D possibly matching TRBD1 (6 bases). The germline gives CDR1 SGHVS, CDR2 FNYEAQ. This CDR3 has 15 residues. V lost 1 base and J 3 bases, leaving 12 bases between the germline ends. DNA of the CDR3: TGTGCCAGCAGCTTAGTGGCAGGGGATCACTATGGCTACACCTTC. It is translated as CASSLVAGDHYGYTF.

This chain joins TRBV9 and TRBJ2-7, with D perhaps TRBD1 (7 bases). This CDR3 is 20 amino acids long. The germline V gene encodes CDR1 SGDLS and CDR2 YYNGEE. V dropped 1 base and J dropped 3 bases, with 29 bases sitting between them. CDR3 nucleotide sequence: TGTGCCAGCAGCGTAAGTGGGGCTCCCTGGGGGGTGACAGGGAACTACGAGCAGTACTTC. Translating it yields CASSVSGAPWGVTGNYEQYF.

CDR3 residues: CASTFTENTEAFF. The CDR3 DNA sequence: TGTGCCAGCACCTTTACAGAGAACACTGAAGCTTTCTTT. The rearrangement links TRBV7-9 to TRBJ1-1, with D unclear. CDR1 and CDR2 (germline): SEHNR, FQNEAQ (reference sequence). V dropped 7 bases and J dropped 1 base, with 10 bases sitting between them. The CDR3 extends over 13 amino acids.

The chain uses TRBV27 and TRBJ2-1; weak D call: TRBD1 (6 bases). Trimming shortened V by 5 bases and J by 9 bases, and 14 bases separated the two germline ends. CDR3 length: 13 amino acids. Germline V gives CDR1 MNHEY, CDR2 SMNVEV (reference sequence). The CDR3 region has the DNA TGTGCCAGCAGTCTCCAGGGGTGGGGTGAGCAGTTCTTC. This codes for CASSLQGWGEQFF.

This sequence joins TRBV5-1 and TRBJ1-1, with a tentative D call TRBD1 (6 bases). The germline CDR1 and CDR2 sequences are SGHRS and YFSETQ. There are 14 residues in the CDR3. Deletions cut 2 bases from V and 1 base from J, with 9 bases between. CDR3 in DNA: TGCGCCAGCAGCTTTAGGGGGAGGAACACTGAAGCTTTCTTT. Protein product: CASSFRGRNTEAFF.

This chain's CDR3 is CASTQGGRPYEQYF. CDR3 coding DNA: TGTGCCAGCACCCAGGGGGGCAGACCCTACGAGCAGTACTTC. The rearrangement uses TRBV5-6 and TRBJ2-7, with TRBD1 as a possible D gene (7 bases). Germline assignment: CDR1 SGHDT and CDR2 YYEEEE. Deletions cut 6 bases from V and 2 bases from J, with 15 bases between. This CDR3 comprises 14 residues.

CDR3 sequence (DNA): TGTGCCAGCAGCCGGGACTACTCCTACGAGCAGTACTTC. Translated: CASSRDYSYEQYF. The chain carries TRBV7-3 and TRBJ2-7, with 7 bases identical to TRBD2. Germline loops: CDR1 SGHTA, CDR2 FQGTGA. V shed 5 bases and J 0 bases; nucleotides not matched to a gene: 1. The CDR3 sequence is 13 residues long.

The chain has TRBV6-6 and TRBJ2-3; 9 positions agree with TRBD1. The CDR3 sequence is 16 residues long. V shed 7 bases and J 0 bases; nucleotides not matched to a gene: 8. Germline-derived CDR1 and CDR2 are MNHNY and SVGAGI (reference sequence). The CDR3, as DNA: TGTGCCAGCACCCCGGGACAGGGAGTTAGCACAGATACGCAGTATTTT. Translation: CASTPGQGVSTDTQYF.

The J gene is TRBJ2-1, the V gene TRBV19; D gene unclear. Trimming removed 6 bases at V and 4 bases at J, with 10 bases between. The CDR3 is 13 amino acids. The germline CDR1 and CDR2 sequences are LNHDA and SQIVND (reference sequence). This CDR3 reads CASSLTLYNEQFF. The CDR3 coding sequence is TGTGCCAGTAGCCTAACTCTGTACAATGAGCAGTTCTTC.

The chain combines TRBV19 with TRBJ2-5; D might be TRBD2 (5 bases). The CDR3 is 15 residues long. V was pared by 3 bases and J by 6 bases, with 17 bases between. Per germline, CDR1 LNHDA and CDR2 SQIVND (reference sequence). DNA of the CDR3: TGTGCCAGTAGTATCACAGACACGTTCGGGAAGACCCAGTACTTC. Translated, it gives CASSITDTFGKTQYF.

The chain has TRBV9 and TRBJ2-2, with TRBD2 identical over 10 bases. The CDR3 is made up of 17 amino acids. The germline gives CDR1 SGDLS, CDR2 YYNGEE. Trimming at V came to 0 bases and at J to 4 bases, leaving 6 bases not matched to a gene. The CDR3 DNA follows: TGTGCCAGCAGCGTAGGCCTAGCGGGAGTGGTCACCGGGGAGCTGTTTTTT. Its protein product is CASSVGLAGVVTGELFF.

This chain joins TRBV28 and TRBJ1-1, with 8 bases fitting TRBD1. CDR1 is MDHEN and CDR2 is SYDVKM in the germline V gene. This CDR3 region has 14 residues. V was clipped by 2 bases and J by 5 bases; unmatched bases: 4. The CDR3 DNA reads as TGTGCCAGCAGTTTACAGGGGGCGTATACTGAAGCTTTCTTT. Translation gives CASSLQGAYTEAFF.

The J gene is TRBJ1-2, the V gene TRBV28; tentative D call: TRBD1 (5 bases). This CDR3 has 14 residues. CDR1 MDHEN and CDR2 SYDVKM come from the germline V gene. Deletions cut 8 bases from V and 2 bases from J, with 15 bases between. DNA of the CDR3: TGTGCCAGCCGCGACAGAACAGAAAACTATGGCTACACCTTC. Its protein is CASRDRTENYGYTF.

The genes are TRBV6-5 and TRBJ2-1, with D perhaps TRBD1 (6 bases). Germline assignment: CDR1 MNHEY and CDR2 SVGAGI. With 7 bases removed from V and 7 bases from J, the gap between germline ends came to 17 bases. This CDR3 has 14 residues. The CDR3 sequence: CASTRGPGVNEQFF. As DNA, the CDR3 is TGTGCCAGCACCCGGGGACCAGGGGTTAATGAGCAGTTCTTC.

This clone was detected a few times. The chain has TRBV6-4 and TRBJ2-7; tentatively, D is TRBD1 (6 bases). The V gene's germline CDR1 is MRHNA and CDR2 SNTAGT. V gave up 0 bases and J gave up 5 bases, with 14 bases separating them. The CDR3 is 15 residues long. The CDR3 is CASSDSRPTGNEQYF. In nucleotides, the CDR3 is TGTGCCAGCAGTGACTCCAGACCGACAGGCAACGAGCAGTACTTC.

The chain is built from TRBV28 and TRBJ2-7, with D perhaps matching TRBD1 (6 bases). V was pared by 4 bases and J by 1 base, with 14 bases between. This CDR3 has 15 amino acids. Germline V lookup: CDR1 MDHEN, CDR2 SYDVKM. The CDR3 loop reads CASSSGAGNSYEQYF. The CDR3 coding sequence is TGTGCCAGCAGTTCAGGGGCAGGGAATTCCTACGAGCAGTACTTC.

This clone turned up a few times. Germline and junction disagree at one end, which may indicate a read error. The chain carries TRBV18 and TRBJ1-2, with TRBD1 identical over 8 bases. Germline V CDR1 and CDR2: KGHSH, LQKENI. The CDR3 consists of 12 residues. The DNA for the CDR3 is TGTGCCAGCTCATCGTCCGGGACAGGTGCCCCCTTC. Protein product: CASSSSGTGAPF.

The chain employs TRBV30 and TRBJ1-5; D unresolved. Germline lookup yields CDR1 GTSNPN and CDR2 SVGIG (reference sequence). CDR3 length equals 13 residues. Between the trimmed V and J ends, which lost 2 bases and 3 bases, there was a span of 8 bases. The CDR3 DNA reads TGTGCCTGGAGTCACCAGGACAATCAGCCCCAGCATTTT. As protein: CAWSHQDNQPQHF. The full variable domain, in which reference TRBV30 and TRBJ1-5 provide the parts outside the CDR3, is SQTIHQWPATLVQPVGSPLSLECTVEGTSNPNLYWYRQAAGRGLQLLFYSVGIGQISSEVPQNLSASRPQDRQFILSSKKLLLSDSGFYLCAWSHQDNQPQHFGDGTRLSIL.

This clone was found a few times. The V call is TRBV2, the J call TRBJ1-1; tentative D call: TRBD1 (5 bases). Germline CDR1 SNHLY, CDR2 FYNNEI. The CDR3 contains 16 residues. V was pared by 4 bases and J by 0 bases, with 15 bases between. The CDR3 spells CASSGKQDDLNTEAFF. CDR3 nucleotides: TGTGCCAGCAGTGGTAAACAGGACGATTTGAACACTGAAGCTTTCTTT. The full variable domain, in which reference TRBV2 and TRBJ1-1 provide the parts outside the CDR3, is EPEVTQTPSHQVTQMGQEVILRCVPISNHLYFYWYRQILGQKVEFLVSFYNNEISEKSEIFDDQFSVERPDGSNFTLKIRSTKLEDSAMYFCASSGKQDDLNTEAFFGQGTRLTVV.

The chain carries TRBV28 and TRBJ1-2; 8 bases are a match to TRBD1. The CDR3 is 14 amino acids. Germline CDR1 MDHEN, CDR2 SYDVKM. J lost 6 bases, V lost 3 bases, and 6 bases had no gene match. CDR3 DNA sequence: TGTGCCAGCAGTTTTGGGGCAGGGGGCGATGGCTACACCTTC. Amino acid sequence: CASSFGAGGDGYTF.

V is TRBV19 and J is TRBJ1-5; perhaps TRBD1 as D (5 bases). Trimming took off 7 bases at V and 7 bases at J, with 17 bases between the two ends. CDR1 is LNHDA, CDR2 SQIVND, per germline (reference sequence). The CDR3 loop spans 14 amino acids. As DNA, the CDR3 is TGTGCCAGTAAGTGGGGGGATTTCGAGCAGCCCCAGCATTTT. It is translated as CASKWGDFEQPQHF.

The rearrangement uses TRBV28 and TRBJ1-4; 7 bases fit TRBD1. J lost 8 bases, V lost 6 bases, and 12 bases had no gene match. CDR1 is MDHEN and CDR2 is SYDVKM in the germline V gene. The CDR3 loop spans 15 amino acids. The CDR3 region has the DNA TGTGCCAGCAGAGCCCCGACAGGGCTTCGGGAAAAACTGTTTTTT. Its protein product is CASRAPTGLREKLFF.

The chain joins TRBV7-6 to TRBJ2-1, with a weak D call TRBD1 (5 bases). Germline V gene data show CDR1 as SGHVS and CDR2 as FNYEAQ. V was shortened by 2 bases and J by 6 bases, with 20 bases between the two germline ends. This CDR3 spans 17 amino acids. The CDR3 region has the DNA TGTGCCAGCAGCTTAAGGATTAGCAGGACAAGCTTCAATGAGCAGTTCTTC. Translation gives CASSLRISRTSFNEQFF.

This clone came up once. The chain couples TRBV6-5 to TRBJ1-1; D ambiguous. The CDR3 totals 13 residues. Germline V CDR1 and CDR2: MNHEY, SVGAGI. V lost 2 bases, J lost 4 bases, and 8 bases lay in between. The CDR3: CASSYVYSTEAFF. The CDR3 coding sequence is TGTGCCAGCAGTTACGTGTACTCCACTGAAGCTTTCTTT.

This rearrangement joins TRBV27 to TRBJ2-4, with 11 bases lining up with TRBD2. The germline CDR1 and CDR2 sequences are MNHEY and SMNVEV (reference sequence). V was pared by 6 bases and J by 0 bases, with 10 bases of the junction left unmatched. The CDR3 contains 18 residues. The CDR3 is CASSPRRLAGIAKNIQYF. In DNA, the CDR3 is TGTGCCAGCAGCCCAAGGAGACTAGCGGGAATAGCCAAAAACATTCAGTACTTC.